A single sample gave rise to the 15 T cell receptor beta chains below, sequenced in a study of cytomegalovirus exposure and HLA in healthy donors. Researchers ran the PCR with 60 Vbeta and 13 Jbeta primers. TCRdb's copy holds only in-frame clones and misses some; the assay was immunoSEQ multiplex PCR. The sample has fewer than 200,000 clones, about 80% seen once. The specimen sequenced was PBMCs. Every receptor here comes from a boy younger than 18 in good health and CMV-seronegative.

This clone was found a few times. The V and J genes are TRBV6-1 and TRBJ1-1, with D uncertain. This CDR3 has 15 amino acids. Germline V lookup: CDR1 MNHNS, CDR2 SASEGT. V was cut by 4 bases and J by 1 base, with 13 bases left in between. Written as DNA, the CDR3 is TGTGCCAGCAGTGGGCCGAGGCGCAAGAACACTGAAGCTTTCTTT. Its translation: CASSGPRRKNTEAFF.

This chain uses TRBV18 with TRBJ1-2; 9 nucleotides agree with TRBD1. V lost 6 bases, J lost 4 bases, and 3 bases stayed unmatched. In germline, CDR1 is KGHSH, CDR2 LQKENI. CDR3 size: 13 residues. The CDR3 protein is CASSQTGGYGYTF. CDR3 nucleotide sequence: TGTGCCAGCTCTCAGACAGGGGGCTATGGCTACACCTTC. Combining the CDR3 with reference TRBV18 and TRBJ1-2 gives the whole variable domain NAGVMQNPRHLVRRRGQEARLRCSPMKGHSHVYWYRQLPEEGLKFMVYLQKENIIDESGMPKERFSAEFPKEGPSILRIQQVVRGDSAAYFCASSQTGGYGYTFGSGTRLTVV.

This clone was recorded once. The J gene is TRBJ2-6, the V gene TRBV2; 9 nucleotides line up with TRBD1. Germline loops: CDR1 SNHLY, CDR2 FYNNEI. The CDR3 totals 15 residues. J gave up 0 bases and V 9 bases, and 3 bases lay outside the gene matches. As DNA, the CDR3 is TGTGCCAGACAGGGGGCAAGCTCTGGGGCCAACGTCCTGACTTTC. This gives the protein CARQGASSGANVLTF.

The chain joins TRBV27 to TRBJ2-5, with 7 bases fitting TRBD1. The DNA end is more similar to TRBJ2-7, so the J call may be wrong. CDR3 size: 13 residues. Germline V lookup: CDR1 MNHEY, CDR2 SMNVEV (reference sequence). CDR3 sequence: CASSRQGRHEQYF. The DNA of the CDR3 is TGTGCCAGCAGCCGACAGGGAAGACACGAGCAGTACTTC.

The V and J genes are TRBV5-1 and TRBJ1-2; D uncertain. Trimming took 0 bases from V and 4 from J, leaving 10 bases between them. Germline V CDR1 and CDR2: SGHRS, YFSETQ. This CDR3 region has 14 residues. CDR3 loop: CASSLGAQAYGYTF. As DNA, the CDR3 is TGCGCCAGCAGCTTGGGAGCCCAGGCCTATGGCTACACCTTC.

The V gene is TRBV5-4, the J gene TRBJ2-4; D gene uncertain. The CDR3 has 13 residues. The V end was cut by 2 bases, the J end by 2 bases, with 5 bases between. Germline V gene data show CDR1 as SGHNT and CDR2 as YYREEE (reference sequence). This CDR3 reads CASSFSTKNIQYF. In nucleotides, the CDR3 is TGTGCCAGCAGCTTTTCCACCAAAAACATTCAGTACTTC. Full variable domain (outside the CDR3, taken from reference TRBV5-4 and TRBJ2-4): ETGVTQSPTHLIKTRGQQVTLRCSSQSGHNTVSWYQQALGQGPQFIFQYYREEENGRGNFPPRFSGLQFPNYSSELNVNALELDDSALYLCASSFSTKNIQYFGAGTRLSVL.

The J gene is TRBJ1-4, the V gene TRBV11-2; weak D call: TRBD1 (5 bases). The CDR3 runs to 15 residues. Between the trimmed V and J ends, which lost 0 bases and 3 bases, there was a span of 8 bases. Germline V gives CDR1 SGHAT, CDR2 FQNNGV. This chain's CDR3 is CASSLDSGANEKLFF. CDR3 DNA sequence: TGTGCCAGCAGCTTAGATTCGGGGGCTAATGAAAAACTGTTTTTT.

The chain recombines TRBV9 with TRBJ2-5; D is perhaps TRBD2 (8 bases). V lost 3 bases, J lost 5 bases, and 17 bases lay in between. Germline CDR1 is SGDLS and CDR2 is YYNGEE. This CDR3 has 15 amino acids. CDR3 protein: CASSDSTGGGETQYF. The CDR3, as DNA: TGTGCCAGCAGCGATTCAACGGGAGGGGGCGAGACCCAGTACTTC.

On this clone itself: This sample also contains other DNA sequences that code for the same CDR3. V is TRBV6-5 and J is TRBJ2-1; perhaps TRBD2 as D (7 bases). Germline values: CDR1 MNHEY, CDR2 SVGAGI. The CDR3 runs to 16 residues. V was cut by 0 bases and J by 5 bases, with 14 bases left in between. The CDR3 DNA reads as TGTGCCAGCAGTTACTCTGGGGGGGGGCCGAACAATGAGCAGTTCTTC. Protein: CASSYSGGGPNNEQFF.

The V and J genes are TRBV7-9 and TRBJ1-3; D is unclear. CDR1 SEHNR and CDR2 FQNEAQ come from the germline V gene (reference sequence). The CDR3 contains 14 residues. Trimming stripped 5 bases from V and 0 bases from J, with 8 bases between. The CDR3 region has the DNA TGTGCCAGCAGCCTACTTAACTCTGGAAACACCATATATTTT. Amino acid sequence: CASSLLNSGNTIYF.

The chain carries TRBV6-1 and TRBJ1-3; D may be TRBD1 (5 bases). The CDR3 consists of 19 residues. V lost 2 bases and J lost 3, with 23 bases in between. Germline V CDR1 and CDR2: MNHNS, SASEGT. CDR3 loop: CASSERVARQGGFGNTIYF. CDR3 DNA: TGTGCCAGCAGTGAAAGGGTGGCCCGGCAGGGTGGTTTTGGAAACACCATATATTTT.

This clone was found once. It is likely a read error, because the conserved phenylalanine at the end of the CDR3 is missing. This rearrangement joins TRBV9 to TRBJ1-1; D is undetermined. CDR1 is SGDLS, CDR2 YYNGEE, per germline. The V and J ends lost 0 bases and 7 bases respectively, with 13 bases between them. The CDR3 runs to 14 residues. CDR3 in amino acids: CASSVAGFKDEAFL. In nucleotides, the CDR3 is TGTGCCAGCAGCGTAGCGGGGTTCAAGGATGAAGCTTTCCTT.

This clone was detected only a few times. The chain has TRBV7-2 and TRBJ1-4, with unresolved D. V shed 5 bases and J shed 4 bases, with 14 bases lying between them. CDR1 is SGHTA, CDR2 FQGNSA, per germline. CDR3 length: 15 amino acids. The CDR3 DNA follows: TGTGCCAGCAGCCCCCTATCACGGTTTAATGAAAAACTGTTTTTT. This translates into CASSPLSRFNEKLFF.

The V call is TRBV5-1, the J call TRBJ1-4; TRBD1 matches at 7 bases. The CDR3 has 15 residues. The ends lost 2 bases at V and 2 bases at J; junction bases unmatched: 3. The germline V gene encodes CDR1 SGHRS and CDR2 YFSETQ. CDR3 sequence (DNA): TGCGCCAGCAGCTTTGACAGGGTTACTAATGAAAAACTGTTTTTT. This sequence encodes CASSFDRVTNEKLFF.

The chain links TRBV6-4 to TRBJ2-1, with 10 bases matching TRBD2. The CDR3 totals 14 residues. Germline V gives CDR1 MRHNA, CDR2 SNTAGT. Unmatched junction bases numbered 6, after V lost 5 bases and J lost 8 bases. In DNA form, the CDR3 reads TGTGCCAGCAGTTCGGGACTAGCGAGTGATGAGCAGTTCTTC. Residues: CASSSGLASDEQFF.